The T cell receptor beta chain under discussion was sequenced for a study of blood T cell repertoires in COVID-19. Looking at the study overall: COVID-19 samples collected from the United States, Italy and Spain covered acute and convalescent phases. T cells, B-cell-depleted T cells, or PBMCs supplied cDNA or gDNA.

As concerns this clone: The same CDR3 is also encoded by other DNA sequences in this sample.

Authors' methods: Reference gene primer amplification gave estimated nucleated cell counts. Only in-frame clones appear in the TCRdb table, and some are missing; sequencing was by immunoSEQ multiplex PCR. V, J and clone size were drawn from that table, and D and trimming were deduced from the DNA. In the table there are more than 250,000 clones, around 78% of which are singletons. The CDR3 has 14 residues. In germline, CDR1 is SGHRS, CDR2 YFSETQ. V gave up 0 bases and J gave up 2 bases, with 9 bases separating them. The source is a man aged 60-69 years who had recovered from COVID-19. The V gene is TRBV5-1, the J gene TRBJ2-7, with D possibly matching TRBD1 (6 bases). Sequenced sample: peripheral blood. The CDR3 DNA reads TGCGCCAGCAGCTTGGCCGCAGGGGCCTACGAGCAGTACTTC. Translated, it gives CASSLAAGAYEQYF. The variable domain in full, completed from reference TRBV5-1 and TRBJ2-7, reads KAGVTQTPRYLIKTRGQQVTLSCSPISGHRSVSWYQQTPGQGLQFLFEYFSETQRNKGNFPGRFSGRQFSNSRSEMNVSTLELGDSALYLCASSLAAGAYEQYFGPGTRLTVT.